Included here is one T cell receptor (beta chain) sequence, with context. Antigen specificity is unknown. CDR1 and CDR2 from the germline V gene are MGHDK and SYGVNS. The V end lost 2 bases, the J end lost 5 bases, and 12 bases lay between the germline ends. The CDR3 has 14 amino acids. The data derive from a study of cytomegalovirus exposure and HLA in healthy donors. Whole-study context: Genotyping of roughly 400 donors showed that 80% to 90% belonged to the Caucasian-associated ancestry cluster. Study-level findings and limits: Earlier analysis found most TCR beta V segments productive about 87% or about 30% of the time. With later analysis, a missense DCLRE1C variant became linked to TCR beta V- and J-gene trimming.

The PCR made use of 60 Vbeta and 13 Jbeta primers. Data came from immunoSEQ multiplex PCR; TCRdb stores just in-frame clones and leaves some out. The repertoire consists of 110,000 to 150,000 clones, with roughly 82% occurring once and the leading ten covering 6.5% to 9%. J is TRBJ1-1 and V is TRBV25-1, with D tentatively TRBD1 (6 bases). The sample consisted of PBMCs. The origin of this receptor is a man between 25 and 39 years old in good health and CMV-seronegative. CDR3 in amino acids: CASSEKGGETEAFF. In DNA form, the CDR3 reads TGTGCCAGCAGTGAAAAAGGGGGTGAGACTGAAGCTTTCTTT. The complete variable domain, with remaining parts taken from reference TRBV25-1 and TRBJ1-1, reads EADIYQTPRYLVIGTGKKITLECSQTMGHDKMYWYQQDPGMELHLIHYSYGVNSTEKGDLSSESTVSRIRTEHFPLTLESARPSHTSQYLCASSEKGGETEAFFGQGTRLTVV.